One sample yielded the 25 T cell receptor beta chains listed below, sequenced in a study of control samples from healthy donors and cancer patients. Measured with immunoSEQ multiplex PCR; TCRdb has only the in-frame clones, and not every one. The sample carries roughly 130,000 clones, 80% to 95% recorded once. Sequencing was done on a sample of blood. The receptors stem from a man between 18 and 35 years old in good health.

CDR3 in amino acids: CASSLGRGESGYTF. DNA for the CDR3: TGTGCCAGCAGCTTAGGGAGGGGTGAAAGCGGCTACACCTTC. V usage is TRBV7-9 and J usage is TRBJ1-2, with a possible D match to TRBD1 (5 bases). The CDR3 length is 14 residues. CDR1 is SEHNR and CDR2 is FQNEAQ in the germline V gene (reference sequence). Trimming left V 1 base short and J 8 bases short, with 14 bases between.

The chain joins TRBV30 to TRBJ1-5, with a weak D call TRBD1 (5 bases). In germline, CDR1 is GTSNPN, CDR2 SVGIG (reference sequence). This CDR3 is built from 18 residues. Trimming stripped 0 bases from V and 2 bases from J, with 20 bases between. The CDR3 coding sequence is TGTGCCTGGAGTGTATACAGGTTGGAGAATTCGGGCAATCAGCCCCAGCATTTT. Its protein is CAWSVYRLENSGNQPQHF.

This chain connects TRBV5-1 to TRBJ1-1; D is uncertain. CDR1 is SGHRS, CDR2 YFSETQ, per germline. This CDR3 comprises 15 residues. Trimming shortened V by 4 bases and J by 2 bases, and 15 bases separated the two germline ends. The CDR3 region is CASSERIGPNTEAFF. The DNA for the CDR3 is TGCGCCAGCAGCGAACGGATCGGACCTAACACTGAAGCTTTCTTT.

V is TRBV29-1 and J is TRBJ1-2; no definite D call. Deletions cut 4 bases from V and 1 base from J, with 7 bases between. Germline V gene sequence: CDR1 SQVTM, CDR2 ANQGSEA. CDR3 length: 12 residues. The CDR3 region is CSVVGINYGYTF. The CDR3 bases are TGCAGCGTTGTGGGGATTAACTATGGCTACACCTTC.

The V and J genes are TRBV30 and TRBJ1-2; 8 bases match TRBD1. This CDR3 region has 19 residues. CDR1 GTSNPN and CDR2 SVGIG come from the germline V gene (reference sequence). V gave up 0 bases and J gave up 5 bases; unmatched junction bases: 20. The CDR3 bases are TGTGCCTGGAGTGTAGGGGGGACAAGCAATCGGAGGACAGGGTATGGCTACACCTTC. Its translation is CAWSVGGTSNRRTGYGYTF.

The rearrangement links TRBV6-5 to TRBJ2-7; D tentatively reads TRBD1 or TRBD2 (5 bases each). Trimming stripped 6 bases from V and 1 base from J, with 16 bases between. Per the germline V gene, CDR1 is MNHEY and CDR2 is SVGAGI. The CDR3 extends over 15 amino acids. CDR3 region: CASSSTGGGSYEQYF. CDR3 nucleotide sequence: TGTGCCAGCAGCTCAACAGGTGGGGGATCCTACGAGCAGTACTTC.

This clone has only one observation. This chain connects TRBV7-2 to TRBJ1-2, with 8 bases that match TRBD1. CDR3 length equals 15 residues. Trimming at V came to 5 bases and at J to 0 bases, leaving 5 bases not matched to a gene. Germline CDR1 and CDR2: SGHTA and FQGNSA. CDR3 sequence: CASSKDRGANYGYTF. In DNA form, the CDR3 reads TGTGCCAGCAGCAAAGACAGGGGAGCTAACTATGGCTACACCTTC.

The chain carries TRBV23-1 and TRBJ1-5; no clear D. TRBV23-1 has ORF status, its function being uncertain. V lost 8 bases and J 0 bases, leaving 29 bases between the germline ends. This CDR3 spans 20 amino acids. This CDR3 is CASFTQHRRSSPYSNQPQHF. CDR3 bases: TGCGCCAGCTTCACCCAACATAGGAGATCTTCGCCTTATAGCAATCAGCCCCAGCATTTT.

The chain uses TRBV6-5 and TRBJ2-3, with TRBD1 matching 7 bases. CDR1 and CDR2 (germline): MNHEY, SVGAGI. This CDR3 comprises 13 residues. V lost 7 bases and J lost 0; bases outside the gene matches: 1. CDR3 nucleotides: TGTGCCAGCACGGGACAGAGCACAGATACGCAGTATTTT. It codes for CASTGQSTDTQYF.

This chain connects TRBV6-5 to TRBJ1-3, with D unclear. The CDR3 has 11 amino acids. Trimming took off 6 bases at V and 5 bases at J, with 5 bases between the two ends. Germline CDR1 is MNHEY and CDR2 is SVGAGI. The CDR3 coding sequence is TGTGCCAGCAGCCTACGAAACACCATATATTTT. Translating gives CASSLRNTIYF.

The CDR3 DNA follows: TGTGCCAGCAGTGAACAGGGGGATAATTCACCCCTCCACTTT. It codes for CASSEQGDNSPLHF. This chain links TRBV2 with TRBJ1-6; TRBD1 aligns across 7 bases. The CDR3 length is 14 residues. V shed 2 bases and J 5 bases; nucleotides not matched to a gene: 0. From germline, CDR1 is SNHLY and CDR2 FYNNEI.

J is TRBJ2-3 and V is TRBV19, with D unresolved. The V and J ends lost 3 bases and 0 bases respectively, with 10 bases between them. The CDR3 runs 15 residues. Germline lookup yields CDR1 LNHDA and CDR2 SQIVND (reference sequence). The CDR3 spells CASSMRLTSTDTQYF. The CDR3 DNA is TGTGCCAGTAGTATGCGACTTACTAGCACAGATACGCAGTATTTT.

Here the CDR3 DNA reads TGCGCCAGCAGGTCCGGGACTACCAATGAGCAGTTCTTC. Encoded protein: CASRSGTTNEQFF. This chain joins TRBV10-1 and TRBJ2-1, with 7 bases identical to TRBD2. Germline assignment: CDR1 WNHNN and CDR2 SYGVQD (reference sequence). This CDR3 contains 13 residues. V lost 6 bases, J lost 6 bases, and 5 bases stayed unmatched.

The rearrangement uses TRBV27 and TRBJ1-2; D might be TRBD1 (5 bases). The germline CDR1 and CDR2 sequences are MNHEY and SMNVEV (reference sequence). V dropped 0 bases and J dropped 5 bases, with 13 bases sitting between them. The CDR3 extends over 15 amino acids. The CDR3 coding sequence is TGTGCCAGCAGTTTATCCCCGGGGGTAGGGTATGGCTACACCTTC. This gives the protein CASSLSPGVGYGYTF.

CDR3 sequence: CASSVGPGQGRETQYF. In DNA form, the CDR3 reads TGTGCCAGCAGCGTCGGACCGGGACAGGGGAGAGAGACCCAGTACTTC. The gene calls are TRBV5-4 and TRBJ2-5; the match to TRBD1 covers 10 bases. V dropped 4 bases and J dropped 4; count of bases not matched to a gene: 10. This CDR3 has 16 residues. The germline V gene encodes CDR1 SGHNT and CDR2 YYREEE (reference sequence).

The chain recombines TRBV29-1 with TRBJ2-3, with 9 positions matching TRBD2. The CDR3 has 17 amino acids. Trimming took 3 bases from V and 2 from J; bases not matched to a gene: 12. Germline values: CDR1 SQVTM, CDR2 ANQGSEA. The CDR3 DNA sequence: TGCAGCGTTGAGTTCGCGGGGGGGCCGGGATTCACAGATACGCAGTATTTT. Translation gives CSVEFAGGPGFTDTQYF.

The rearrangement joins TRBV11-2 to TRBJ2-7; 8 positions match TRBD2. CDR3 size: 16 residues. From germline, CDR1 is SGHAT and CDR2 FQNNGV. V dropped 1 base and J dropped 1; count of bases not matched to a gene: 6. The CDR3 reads CASSLGITSGSYEQYF. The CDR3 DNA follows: TGTGCCAGCAGCTTAGGGATTACTAGCGGTTCCTACGAGCAGTACTTC.

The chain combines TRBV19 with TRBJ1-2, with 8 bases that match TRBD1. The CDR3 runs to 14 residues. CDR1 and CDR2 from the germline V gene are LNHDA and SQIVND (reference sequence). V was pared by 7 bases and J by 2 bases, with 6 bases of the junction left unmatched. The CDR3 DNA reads TGTGCCAGTACTCCGGACAGGGCCAACTATGGCTACACCTTC. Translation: CASTPDRANYGYTF.

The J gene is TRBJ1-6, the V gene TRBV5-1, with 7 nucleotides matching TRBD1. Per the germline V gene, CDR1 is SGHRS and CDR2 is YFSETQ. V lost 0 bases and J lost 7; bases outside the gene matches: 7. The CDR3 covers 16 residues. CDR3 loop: CASSLDEGTANSPLHF. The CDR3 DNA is TGCGCCAGCAGCTTGGACGAAGGGACAGCCAATTCACCCCTCCACTTT.

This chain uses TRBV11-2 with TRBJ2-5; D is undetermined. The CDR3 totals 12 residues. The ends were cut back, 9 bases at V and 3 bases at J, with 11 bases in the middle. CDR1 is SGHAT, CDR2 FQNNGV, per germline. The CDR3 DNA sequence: TGTGCCAGTCAAGGGATAAAAGAGACCCAGTACTTC. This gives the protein CASQGIKETQYF.

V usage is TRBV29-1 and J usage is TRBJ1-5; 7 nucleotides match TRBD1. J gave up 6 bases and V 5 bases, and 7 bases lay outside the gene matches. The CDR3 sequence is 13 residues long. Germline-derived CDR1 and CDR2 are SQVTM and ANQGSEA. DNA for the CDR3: TGCAGCGTTTTTGACAGGGTGGGTCAGCCCCAGCATTTT. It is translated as CSVFDRVGQPQHF. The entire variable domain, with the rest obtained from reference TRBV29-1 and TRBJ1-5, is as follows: SAVISQKPSRDICQRGTSLTIQCQVDSQVTMMFWYRQQPGQSLTLIATANQGSEATYESGFVIDKFPISRPNLTFSTLTVSNMSPEDSSIYLCSVFDRVGQPQHFGDGTRLSIL.

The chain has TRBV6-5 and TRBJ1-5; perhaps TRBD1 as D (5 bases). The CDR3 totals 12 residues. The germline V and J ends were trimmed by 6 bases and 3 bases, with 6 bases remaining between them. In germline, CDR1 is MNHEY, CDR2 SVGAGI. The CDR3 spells CASRQDNQPQHF. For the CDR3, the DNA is TGTGCCAGCAGACAGGACAATCAGCCCCAGCATTTT.

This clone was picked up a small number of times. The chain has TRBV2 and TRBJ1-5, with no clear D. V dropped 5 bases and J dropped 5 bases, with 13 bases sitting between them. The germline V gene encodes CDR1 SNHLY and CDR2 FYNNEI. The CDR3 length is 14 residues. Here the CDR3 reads CASSSQEGYQPQHF. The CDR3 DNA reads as TGTGCCAGCAGTTCCCAAGAGGGTTATCAGCCCCAGCATTTT. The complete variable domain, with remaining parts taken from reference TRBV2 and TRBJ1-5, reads EPEVTQTPSHQVTQMGQEVILRCVPISNHLYFYWYRQILGQKVEFLVSFYNNEISEKSEIFDDQFSVERPDGSNFTLKIRSTKLEDSAMYFCASSSQEGYQPQHFGDGTRLSIL.

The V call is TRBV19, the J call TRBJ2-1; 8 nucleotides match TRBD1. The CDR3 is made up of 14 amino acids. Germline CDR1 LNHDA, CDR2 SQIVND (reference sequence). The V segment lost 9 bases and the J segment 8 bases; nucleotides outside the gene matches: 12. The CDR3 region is CASRDRGTSDEQFF. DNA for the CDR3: TGTGCCAGCCGTGACAGGGGAACCTCCGATGAGCAGTTCTTC.

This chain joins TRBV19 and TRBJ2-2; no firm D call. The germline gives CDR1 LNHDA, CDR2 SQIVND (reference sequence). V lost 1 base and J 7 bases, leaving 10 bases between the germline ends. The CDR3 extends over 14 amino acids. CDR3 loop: CASSIVGQNGELFF. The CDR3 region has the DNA TGTGCCAGTAGTATAGTAGGGCAGAACGGGGAGCTGTTTTTT.